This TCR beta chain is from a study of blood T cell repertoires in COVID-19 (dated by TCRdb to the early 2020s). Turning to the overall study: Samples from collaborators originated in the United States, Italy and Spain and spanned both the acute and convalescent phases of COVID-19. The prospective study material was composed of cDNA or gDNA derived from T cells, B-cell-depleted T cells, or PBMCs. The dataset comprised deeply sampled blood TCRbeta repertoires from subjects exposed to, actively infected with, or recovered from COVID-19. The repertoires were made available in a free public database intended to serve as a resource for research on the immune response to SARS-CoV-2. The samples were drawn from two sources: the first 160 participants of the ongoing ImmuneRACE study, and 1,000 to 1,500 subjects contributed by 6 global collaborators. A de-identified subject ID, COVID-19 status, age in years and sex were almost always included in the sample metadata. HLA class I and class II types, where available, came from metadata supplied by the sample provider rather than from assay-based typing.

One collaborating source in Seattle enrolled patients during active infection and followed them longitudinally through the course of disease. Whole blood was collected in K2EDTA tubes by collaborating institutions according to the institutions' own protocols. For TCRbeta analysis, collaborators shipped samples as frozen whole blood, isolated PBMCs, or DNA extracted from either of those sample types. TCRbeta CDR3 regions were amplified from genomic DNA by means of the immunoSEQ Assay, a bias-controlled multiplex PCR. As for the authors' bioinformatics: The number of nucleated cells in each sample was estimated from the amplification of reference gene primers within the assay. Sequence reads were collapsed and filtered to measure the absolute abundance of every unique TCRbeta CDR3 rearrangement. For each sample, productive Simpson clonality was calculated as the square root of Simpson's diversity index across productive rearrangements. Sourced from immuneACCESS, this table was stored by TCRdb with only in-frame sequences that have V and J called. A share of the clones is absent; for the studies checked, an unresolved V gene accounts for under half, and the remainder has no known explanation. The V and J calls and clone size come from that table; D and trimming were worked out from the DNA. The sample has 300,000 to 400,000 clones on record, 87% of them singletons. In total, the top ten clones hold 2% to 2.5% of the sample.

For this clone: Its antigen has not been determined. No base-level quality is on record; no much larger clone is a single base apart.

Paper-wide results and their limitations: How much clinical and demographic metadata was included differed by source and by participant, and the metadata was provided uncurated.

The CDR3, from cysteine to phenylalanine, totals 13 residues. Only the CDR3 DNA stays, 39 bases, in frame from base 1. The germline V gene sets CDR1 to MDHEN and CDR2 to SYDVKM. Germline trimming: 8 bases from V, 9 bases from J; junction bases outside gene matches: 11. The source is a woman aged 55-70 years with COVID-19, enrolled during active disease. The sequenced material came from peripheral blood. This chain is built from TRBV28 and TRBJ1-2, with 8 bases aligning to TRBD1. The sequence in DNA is TGTGCCAGCTCGGGGACAGGAGGTTTACGCTACACCTTC. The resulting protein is CASSGTGGLRYTF.